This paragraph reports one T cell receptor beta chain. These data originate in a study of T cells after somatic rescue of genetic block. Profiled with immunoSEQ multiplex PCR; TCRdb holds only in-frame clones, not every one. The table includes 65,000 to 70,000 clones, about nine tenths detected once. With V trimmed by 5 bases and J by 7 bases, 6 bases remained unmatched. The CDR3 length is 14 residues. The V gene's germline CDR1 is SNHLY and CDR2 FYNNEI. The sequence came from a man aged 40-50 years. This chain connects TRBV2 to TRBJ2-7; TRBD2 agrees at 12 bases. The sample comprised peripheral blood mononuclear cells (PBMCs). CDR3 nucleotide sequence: TGTGCCAGCAGTCCTAGCGGGAGGGCCGGTGAGCAGTACTTC. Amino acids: CASSPSGRAGEQYF.